This T cell receptor (beta chain) was sequenced during a study of early T cells in non-severe SARS-CoV-2 infection. About the research overall: Chains from this unsorted whole-blood bulk RNA could not be paired. Broader study findings: The VDJdb matching leaned toward anti-spike CD8 responses and overlooked private and CD4 specificities.

Individual cDNA molecules were tagged with unique molecular identifiers, the study reported. A single record per CDR3 protein comes from TCRdb applying MiXCR to the 5' RACE reads. The sample comprises roughly 99,000 distinct CDR3 sequences, 11% of which are singletons, and about 8.1% rests with the top ten. This CDR3 has 14 residues. V lost 6 bases, J lost 7 bases, and 13 bases lay in between. This clonotype was recorded a few times. Its specificity is not known. Material: whole blood. The rearrangement joins TRBV12-3 or TRBV12-4 to TRBJ1-6; possibly TRBD1 for D (5 bases). This receptor was identified in an adult who was a healthcare worker with PCR-confirmed SARS-CoV-2 infection or an uninfected control (not recorded which). The CDR3: CASRSGTANSPLHF. CDR3 DNA: TGTGCCAGCAGGTCCGGGACTGCAAATTCACCCCTCCACTTT.